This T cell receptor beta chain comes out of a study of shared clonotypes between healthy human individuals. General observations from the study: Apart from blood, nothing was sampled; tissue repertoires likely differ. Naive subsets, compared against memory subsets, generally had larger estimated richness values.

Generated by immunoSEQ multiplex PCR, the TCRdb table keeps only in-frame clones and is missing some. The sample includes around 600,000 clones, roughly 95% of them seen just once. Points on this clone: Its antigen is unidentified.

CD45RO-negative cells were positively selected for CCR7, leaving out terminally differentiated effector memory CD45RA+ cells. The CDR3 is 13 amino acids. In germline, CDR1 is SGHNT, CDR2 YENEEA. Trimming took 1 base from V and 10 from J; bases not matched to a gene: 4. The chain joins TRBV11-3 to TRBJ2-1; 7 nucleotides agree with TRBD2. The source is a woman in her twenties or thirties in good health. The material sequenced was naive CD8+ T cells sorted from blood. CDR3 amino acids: CASSLGMGGEQFF. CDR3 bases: TGTGCCAGCAGCTTAGGGATGGGGGGGGAGCAGTTCTTC.